This T cell receptor (beta chain) was profiled in a study of T cell repertoires in cytomegalovirus infection. This clonotype was picked up one time. No antigen is known for it. Germline loops: CDR1 LNHDA, CDR2 SQIVND (reference sequence). The CDR3 totals 13 residues. V lost 9 bases, J lost 3 bases, and 14 bases lay in between. Points from the study as a whole: HLA-C-restricted CMV clonotypes gave the most frequent clonotype in two of eight donors. Summed frequency of public TCR beta families distinguished CMV carriers with the relevant HLA.

One entry per CDR3 protein, called by TCRdb with MiXCR from the reads. In the table there are approximately 160,000 distinct CDR3 sequences, 15% to 20% of which are singletons. The chain joins TRBV19 to TRBJ1-1, with D possibly matching TRBD1 (6 bases). Sequencing was done on a sample of CD8+ T cells from PBMCs. The receptor was derived from a human donor in good health (CMV status not recorded). Some clones in this sample may be carry-over from other donors' samples. The CDR3 bases are TGTGCCAGACGCAGGGGATTCGACACTGAAGCTTTCTTT. Protein product: CARRRGFDTEAFF.